The clone carrying this T cell receptor beta chain has just a few counts. This sample was taken from a study of identical twins. With 8 bases clipped from V and 3 bases from J, the junction kept 0 bases outside the gene matches. Germline V gene lookup returns CDR1 SNHLY and CDR2 FYNNEI. The CDR3 runs to 13 residues. Each CDR3 protein is one row after TCRdb ran MiXCR on the 5' RACE reads. The sample holds about 280,000 distinct CDR3 sequences, around 8.8% seen once. The same sample was also studied in work on yellow fever vaccine responses in identical twins.

The sequencing input was memory (CD45RO+) T cells sorted from blood. This TCR was sampled from a woman aged 18-29 years in good health. The chain employs TRBV2 and TRBJ2-3, with 12 bases that match TRBD2. The CDR3 region has the DNA TGTGCCAGCGGGACTAGCGGGACAGATACGCAGTATTTT. Its protein product is CASGTSGTDTQYF. The whole variable domain, filled in from reference TRBV2 and TRBJ2-3, reads EPEVTQTPSHQVTQMGQEVILRCVPISNHLYFYWYRQILGQKVEFLVSFYNNEISEKSEIFDDQFSVERPDGSNFTLKIRSTKLEDSAMYFCASGTSGTDTQYFGPGTRLTVL.